The rows below give T cell receptor beta chains drawn from one sample of a study of OX40 agonist ivuxolimab in advanced cancers. The repertoire was sequenced with immunoSEQ multiplex PCR; TCRdb's copy has only in-frame clones and lacks some. The repertoire consists of 65,000 to 95,000 clones, with approximately 92% occurring once and the leading ten covering roughly 5%. The source was CD4+ or CD8+ T cells sorted from blood, collected in a trial of the OX40 agonist ivuxolimab. The receptors come from an adult with an advanced solid tumor such as melanoma, head and neck, liver or kidney cancer. Each CDR3 is given with its conserved first and last residue. D genes are given only for firm matches. Size tells how often a clone was seen (once, few, many) or the class of an expanded clone, and some rows leave it out.

clone size	V gene	J gene	D gene	CDR3 protein	CDR3 DNA
NA	TRBV4-1	TRBJ2-7	TRBD1	CASSRLQGQGAGEQYF	TGCGCCAGCAGCCGGTTACAAGGACAGGGGGCTGGTGAGCAGTACTTC
NA	TRBV27	TRBJ2-1	TRBD2	CASSARHPGSGRALNEQFF	TGTGCCAGCAGTGCCCGACACCCTGGTAGCGGGAGGGCCCTTAATGAGCAGTTCTTC
NA	TRBV28	TRBJ1-1	NA	CASNPLDRPVKAFF	TGTGCCAGCAACCCACTCGACAGGCCGGTTAAAGCTTTCTTT
NA	TRBV30	TRBJ1-2	TRBD1	CAWAPGQGVSGYTF	TGTGCCTGGGCACCGGGACAGGGAGTTAGTGGCTACACCTTC
NA	TRBV6-5	TRBJ2-2	TRBD1	CASSFEGADTGELFF	TGTGCCAGCAGTTTCGAGGGGGCGGACACCGGGGAGCTGTTTTTT
NA	TRBV30	TRBJ2-1	NA	CAWSRVSNEQFF	TGTGCCTGGAGTAGGGTCAGCAATGAGCAGTTCTTC
NA	TRBV6-1	TRBJ2-7	TRBD2	CASSAMGRAEQYF	TGTGCCAGCTCGGCTATGGGGAGGGCCGAGCAGTACTTC
NA	TRBV13	TRBJ2-1	NA	CASSFWQGSDNEQFF	TGTGCCAGCAGCTTTTGGCAGGGGTCAGACAATGAGCAGTTCTTC
NA	TRBV28	TRBJ1-5	TRBD1	CASRMDRGDQPQHF	TGTGCCAGCAGGATGGACAGGGGAGATCAGCCCCAGCATTTT
NA	TRBV28	TRBJ1-2	NA	CASTVQGSYGYTF	TGTGCCAGCACCGTACAGGGAAGCTATGGCTACACCTTC
NA	TRBV7-9	TRBJ2-2	NA	CASSSRAGGGGELFF	TGTGCCAGCAGCTCCAGGGCCGGGGGCGGCGGGGAGCTGTTTTTT
NA	TRBV5-4	TRBJ2-7	NA	CASSFAGRGSYEQYF	TGTGCCAGCAGCTTCGCAGGGAGAGGTTCCTACGAGCAGTACTTC
once	TRBV6-1	TRBJ2-2	TRBD1	CASSQGVGELFF	TGTGCCAGCAGTCAGGGGGTCGGGGAGCTGTTTTTT
NA	TRBV19	TRBJ2-3	TRBD2	CASSRLAGLTDTQYF	TGTGCCAGTAGCCGACTAGCGGGACTCACAGATACGCAGTATTTT
once	TRBV11-3	TRBJ2-1	NA	CASSLDSGAEQFF	TGTGCCAGCAGCTTAGACTCGGGGGCTGAGCAGTTCTTC
NA	TRBV19	TRBJ2-7	NA	CASMNSSYEQYF	TGTGCCAGTATGAACAGCTCCTACGAGCAGTACTTC
NA	TRBV28	TRBJ2-7	TRBD2	CASSLSRLAGQNEQYF	TGTGCCAGCAGCCTTTCCCGACTAGCGGGACAGAACGAGCAGTACTTC
NA	TRBV4-3	TRBJ2-2	TRBD1	CASSPGQGAYTGELFF	TGCGCCAGCAGCCCCGGACAGGGGGCTTACACCGGGGAGCTGTTTTTT
NA	TRBV9	TRBJ1-1	TRBD1	CASSVRSGDRDYTEAFF	TGTGCCAGCAGCGTAAGGAGCGGCGACAGGGATTACACTGAAGCTTTCTTT
once	TRBV19	TRBJ1-4	TRBD1	CASSWDRATNEKLFF	TGTGCCAGTAGTTGGGACAGAGCAACTAATGAAAAACTGTTTTTT
once	TRBV11-3	TRBJ2-7	TRBD2	CASSDPSGTSKYEQYF	TGTGCCAGCAGCGATCCCTCCGGGACTAGCAAATACGAGCAGTACTTC
NA	TRBV5-4	TRBJ2-7	NA	CASSLVSRDEQYF	TGTGCCAGCAGCTTGGTTTCCCGTGACGAGCAGTACTTC
once	TRBV2	TRBJ1-3	NA	CASSDRDRGNTIYF	TGTGCCAGCAGTGACAGAGACAGGGGAAACACCATATATTTT
NA	TRBV6-1	TRBJ2-4	TRBD2	CASSGGLAVNIQYF	TGTGCCAGCAGTGGGGGCCTAGCGGTAAACATTCAGTACTTC
NA	TRBV7-8	TRBJ2-3	NA	CASSRRTDTDTQYF	TGTGCCAGCAGCCGACGGACAGACACAGATACGCAGTATTTT
NA	TRBV5-4	TRBJ2-3	NA	CASSLPGGGADTQYF	TGTGCCAGCAGCTTGCCAGGGGGAGGTGCAGATACGCAGTATTTT
NA	TRBV18	TRBJ2-7	TRBD1	CASSPFGQAEGRYF	TGTGCCAGCTCACCATTCGGACAGGCTGAGGGGCGGTACTTC
NA	TRBV5-1	TRBJ2-1	NA	CASSLEGFGYNEQFF	TGCGCCAGCAGCTTGGAAGGGTTCGGCTACAATGAGCAGTTCTTC
NA	TRBV19	TRBJ2-3	NA	CASGASPTDTQYF	TGTGCCAGCGGGGCTAGCCCCACAGATACGCAGTATTTT
NA	TRBV5-1	TRBJ1-2	NA	CASSEEGGGGYGYTF	TGCGCCAGCAGCGAGGAGGGGGGCGGCGGCTATGGCTACACCTTC
NA	TRBV28	TRBJ1-2	NA	CASTPPGGGAQLDGYTF	TGTGCCAGCACCCCCCCGGGAGGTGGTGCGCAACTAGACGGCTACACCTTC
NA	TRBV6-6	TRBJ1-3	NA	CASSPRDNTIYF	TGTGCCAGCAGTCCCCGCGACAACACCATATATTTT
once	TRBV5-1	TRBJ2-5	TRBD2	CASSLTYRGSGQETQYF	TGCGCCAGCAGCTTAACATACCGGGGTAGCGGGCAAGAGACCCAGTACTTC
NA	TRBV6-5	TRBJ2-7	NA	CASRRPGEQYF	TGTGCCAGCAGGCGTCCCGGCGAGCAGTACTTC
NA	TRBV15	TRBJ1-5	NA	CATMGDQPQHF	TGTGCCACCATGGGAGATCAGCCCCAGCATTTT
NA	TRBV7-9	TRBJ1-2	TRBD1	CASSLYGTGGNYGYTF	TGTGCCAGCAGCTTATACGGGACAGGGGGCAACTATGGCTACACCTTC
NA	TRBV5-4	TRBJ1-3	NA	CASSLRGNTIYF	TGTGCCAGCAGCTTAAGGGGAAACACCATATATTTT
NA	TRBV6-5	TRBJ1-1	TRBD1	CASSLQGSTEAFF	TGTGCCAGCAGCCTACAGGGGAGCACTGAAGCTTTCTTT
NA	TRBV2	TRBJ2-5	NA	CASSEQETQYF	TGTGCCAGCAGCGAGCAAGAGACCCAGTACTTC
NA	TRBV14	TRBJ2-7	TRBD2	CASSPPGLVATYEQYF	TGTGCCAGCAGCCCACCGGGACTAGTAGCGACATACGAGCAGTACTTC
NA	TRBV28	TRBJ2-5	NA	CASNFGEETQYF	TGTGCCAGCAACTTTGGGGAAGAGACCCAGTACTTC
once	TRBV5-6	TRBJ2-7	TRBD1	CASSTGQGFGEQYF	TGTGCCAGCAGCACGGGACAGGGATTCGGCGAGCAGTACTTC
NA	TRBV11-3	TRBJ2-6	NA	CASSLGVLGGANVLTF	TGTGCCAGCAGCTTGGGGGTCCTGGGAGGGGCCAACGTCCTGACTTTC
once	TRBV5-4	TRBJ2-7	TRBD2	CASSLSGGGLSYEQYF	TGTGCCAGCAGCTTGTCCGGGGGAGGGCTCTCCTACGAGCAGTACTTC
NA	TRBV11-2	TRBJ2-5	TRBD2	CASSLGLAGVSETQYF	TGTGCCAGCAGCCTCGGACTAGCGGGAGTTTCGGAGACCCAGTACTTC
NA	TRBV5-1	TRBJ2-1	NA	CASSSRLETSEQFF	TGCGCCAGCAGCTCCAGACTAGAGACTAGTGAGCAGTTCTTC
NA	TRBV6-5	TRBJ1-1	NA	CASSYSSGRTEAFF	TGTGCCAGCAGTTACTCGAGTGGGAGAACTGAAGCTTTCTTT
few	TRBV19	TRBJ2-7	NA	CASREQGTDTGEQYF	TGTGCCAGTAGAGAACAGGGGACTGATACGGGAGAGCAGTACTTC
NA	TRBV28	TRBJ1-2	NA	CASSPALGYGYTF	TGTGCCAGCAGCCCAGCGCTGGGCTATGGCTACACCTTC
NA	TRBV27	TRBJ2-6	NA	CASRTSGANVLTF	TGTGCCAGCAGAACCTCTGGGGCCAACGTCCTGACTTTC
NA	TRBV5-1	TRBJ2-3	TRBD2	CASNGLAGGTDTQYF	TGCGCCAGCAACGGACTAGCGGGGGGCACAGATACGCAGTATTTT
NA	TRBV30	TRBJ2-1	TRBD2	CAWSVGLAGVVGEQFF	TGTGCCTGGAGTGTAGGGCTAGCGGGAGTCGTGGGTGAGCAGTTCTTC
NA	TRBV7-3	TRBJ2-5	TRBD1	CASSLGQGRGETQYF	TGTGCCAGCAGCTTAGGACAGGGGCGAGGAGAGACCCAGTACTTC
NA	TRBV28	TRBJ2-3	NA	CASSRQGRTDTQYF	TGTGCCAGCAGCCGTCAAGGCCGCACAGATACGCAGTATTTT
NA	TRBV28	TRBJ1-2	NA	CASSLAGVRGYTF	TGTGCCAGCAGTTTGGCAGGGGTACGAGGCTACACCTTC
NA	TRBV9	TRBJ2-2	NA	CASSPHGGQVNTGELFF	TGTGCCAGCAGCCCACACGGTGGGCAGGTGAACACCGGGGAGCTGTTTTTT
NA	TRBV30	TRBJ1-5	NA	CAWSPRENQPQHF	TGTGCCTGGAGCCCGCGGGAAAATCAGCCCCAGCATTTT
once	TRBV28	TRBJ2-1	TRBD2	CASSTFPGLADGTYNEQFF	TGTGCCAGCAGTACCTTCCCGGGACTAGCGGACGGTACCTACAATGAGCAGTTCTTC